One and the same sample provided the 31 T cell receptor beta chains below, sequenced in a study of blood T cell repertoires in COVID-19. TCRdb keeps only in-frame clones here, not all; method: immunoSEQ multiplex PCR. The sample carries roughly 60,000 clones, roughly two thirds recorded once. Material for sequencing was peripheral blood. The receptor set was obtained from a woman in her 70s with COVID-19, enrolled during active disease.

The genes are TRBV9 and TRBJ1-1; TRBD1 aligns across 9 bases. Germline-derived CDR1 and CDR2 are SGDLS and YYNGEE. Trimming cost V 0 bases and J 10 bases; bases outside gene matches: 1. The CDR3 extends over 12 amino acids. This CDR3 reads CASSVGDRAAFF. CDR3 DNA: TGTGCCAGCAGCGTAGGGGACAGGGCAGCTTTCTTT. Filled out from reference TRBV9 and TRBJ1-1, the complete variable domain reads DSGVTQTPKHLITATGQRVTLRCSPRSGDLSVYWYQQSLDQGLQFLIQYYNGEERAKGNILERFSAQQFPDLHSELNLSSLELGDSALYFCASSVGDRAAFFGQGTRLTVV.

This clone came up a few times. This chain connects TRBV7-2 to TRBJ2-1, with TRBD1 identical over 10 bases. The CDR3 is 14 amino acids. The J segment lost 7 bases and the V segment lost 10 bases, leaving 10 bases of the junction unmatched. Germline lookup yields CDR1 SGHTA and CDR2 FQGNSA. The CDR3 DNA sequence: TGTGCCACCCGGAGGGACAGGGGTGTGAATGAGCAGTTCTTC. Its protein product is CATRRDRGVNEQFF.

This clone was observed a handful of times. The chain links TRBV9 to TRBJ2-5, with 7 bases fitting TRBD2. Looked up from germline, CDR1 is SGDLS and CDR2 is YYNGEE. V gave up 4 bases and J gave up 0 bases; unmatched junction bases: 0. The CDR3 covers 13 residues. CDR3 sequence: CASSLADQETQYF. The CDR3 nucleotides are TGTGCCAGCAGCCTAGCGGACCAAGAGACCCAGTACTTC.

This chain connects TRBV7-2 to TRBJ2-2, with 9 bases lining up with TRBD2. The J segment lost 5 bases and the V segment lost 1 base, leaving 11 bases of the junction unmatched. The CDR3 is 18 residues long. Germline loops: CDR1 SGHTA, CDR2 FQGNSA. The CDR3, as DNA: TGTGCCAGCAGCTTAGGTCGGGGCGGGAGGGCCTGGACCGGGGAGCTGTTTTTT. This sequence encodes CASSLGRGGRAWTGELFF.

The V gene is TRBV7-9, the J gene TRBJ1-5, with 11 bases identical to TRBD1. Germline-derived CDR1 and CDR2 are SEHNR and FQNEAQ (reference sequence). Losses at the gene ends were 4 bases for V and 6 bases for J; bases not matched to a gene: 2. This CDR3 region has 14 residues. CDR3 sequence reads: CASSSDRGLQPQHF. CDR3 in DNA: TGTGCCAGCAGCTCGGACAGGGGGCTTCAGCCCCAGCATTTT.

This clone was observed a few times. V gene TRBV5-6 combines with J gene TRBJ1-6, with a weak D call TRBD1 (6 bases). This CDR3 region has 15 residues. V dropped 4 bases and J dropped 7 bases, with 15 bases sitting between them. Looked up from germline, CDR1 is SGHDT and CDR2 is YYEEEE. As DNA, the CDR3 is TGTGCCAGCAGCCGCTACAGGGAAATAAATTCACCCCTCCACTTT. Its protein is CASSRYREINSPLHF. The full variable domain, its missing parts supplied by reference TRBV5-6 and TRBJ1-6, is DAGVTQSPTHLIKTRGQQVTLRCSPKSGHDTVSWYQQALGQGPQFIFQYYEEEERQRGNFPDRFSGHQFPNYSSELNVNALLLGDSALYLCASSRYREINSPLHFGNGTRLTVT.

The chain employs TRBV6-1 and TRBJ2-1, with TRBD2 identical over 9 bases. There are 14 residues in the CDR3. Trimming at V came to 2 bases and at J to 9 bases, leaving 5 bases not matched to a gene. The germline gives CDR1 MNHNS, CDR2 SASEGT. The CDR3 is CASSELAGIGEQFF. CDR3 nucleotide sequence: TGTGCCAGCAGTGAACTAGCGGGGATTGGTGAGCAGTTCTTC.

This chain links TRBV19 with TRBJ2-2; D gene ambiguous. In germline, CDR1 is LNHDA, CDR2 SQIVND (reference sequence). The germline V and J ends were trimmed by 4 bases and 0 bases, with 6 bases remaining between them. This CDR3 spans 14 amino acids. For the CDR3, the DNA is TGTGCCAGTAGTACCCGGGCGAACACCGGGGAGCTGTTTTTT. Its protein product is CASSTRANTGELFF.

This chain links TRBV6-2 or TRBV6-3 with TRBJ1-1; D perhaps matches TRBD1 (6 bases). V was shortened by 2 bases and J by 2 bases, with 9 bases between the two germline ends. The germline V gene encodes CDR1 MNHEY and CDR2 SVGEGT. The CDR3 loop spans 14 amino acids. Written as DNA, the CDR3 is TGTGCCAGCAGTTACACTGGGGGCAACACTGAAGCTTTCTTT. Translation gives CASSYTGGNTEAFF.

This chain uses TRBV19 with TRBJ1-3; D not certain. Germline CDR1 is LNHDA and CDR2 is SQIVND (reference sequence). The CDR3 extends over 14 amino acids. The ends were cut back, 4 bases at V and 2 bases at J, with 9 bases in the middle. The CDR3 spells CASSRLGTGNTIYF. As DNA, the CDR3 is TGTGCCAGTAGTAGGCTAGGTACTGGAAACACCATATATTTT.

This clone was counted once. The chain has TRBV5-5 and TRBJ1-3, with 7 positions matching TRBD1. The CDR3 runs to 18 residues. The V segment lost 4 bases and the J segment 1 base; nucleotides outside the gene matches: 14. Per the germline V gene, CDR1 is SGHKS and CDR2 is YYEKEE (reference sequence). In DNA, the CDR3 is TGTGCCAGCAGCCTACACCCCGCAGGGGGAAGTTCTGGAAACACCATATATTTT. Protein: CASSLHPAGGSSGNTIYF.

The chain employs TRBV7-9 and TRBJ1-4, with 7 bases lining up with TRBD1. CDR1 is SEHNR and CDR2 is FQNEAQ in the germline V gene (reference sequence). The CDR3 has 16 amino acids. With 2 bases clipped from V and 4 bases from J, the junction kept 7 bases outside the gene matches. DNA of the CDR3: TGTGCCAGCAGCTTAACCGACAGGGAACTTAATGAAAAACTGTTTTTT. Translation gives CASSLTDRELNEKLFF.

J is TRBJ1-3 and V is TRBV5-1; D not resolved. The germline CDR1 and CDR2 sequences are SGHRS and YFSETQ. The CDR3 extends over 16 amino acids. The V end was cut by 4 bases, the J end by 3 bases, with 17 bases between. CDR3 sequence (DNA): TGCGCCAGCAGCACGGGTGCCCGGCCTGGTGGAAACACCATATATTTT. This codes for CASSTGARPGGNTIYF.

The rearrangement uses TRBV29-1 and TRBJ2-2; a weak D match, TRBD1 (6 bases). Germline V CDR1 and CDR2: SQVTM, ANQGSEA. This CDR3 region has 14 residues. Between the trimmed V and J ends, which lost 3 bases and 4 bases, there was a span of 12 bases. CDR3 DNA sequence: TGCAGCGTTGAGATCACAGGGAGCACCGGGGAGCTGTTTTTT. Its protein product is CSVEITGSTGELFF.

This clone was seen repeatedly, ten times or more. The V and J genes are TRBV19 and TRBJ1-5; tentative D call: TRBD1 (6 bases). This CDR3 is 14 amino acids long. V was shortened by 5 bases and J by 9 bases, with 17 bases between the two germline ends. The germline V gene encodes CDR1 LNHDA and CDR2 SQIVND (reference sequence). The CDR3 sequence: CASSLRQAEGPQHF. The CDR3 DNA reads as TGTGCCAGTAGTCTCCGACAGGCCGAGGGGCCCCAGCATTTT.

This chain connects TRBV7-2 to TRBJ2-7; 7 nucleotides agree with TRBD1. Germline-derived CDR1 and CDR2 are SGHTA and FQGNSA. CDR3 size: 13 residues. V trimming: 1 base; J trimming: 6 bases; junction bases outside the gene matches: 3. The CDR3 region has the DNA TGTGCCAGCAGCTTAGATCCAGGGGGCGAGCAGTACGTC. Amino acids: CASSLDPGGEQYV.

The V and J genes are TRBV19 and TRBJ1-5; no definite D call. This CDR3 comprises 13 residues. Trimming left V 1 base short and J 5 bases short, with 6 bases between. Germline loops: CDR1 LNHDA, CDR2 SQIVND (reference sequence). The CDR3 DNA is TGTGCCAGTAGTATAGTATCCGATCAGCCCCAGCATTTT. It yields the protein CASSIVSDQPQHF.

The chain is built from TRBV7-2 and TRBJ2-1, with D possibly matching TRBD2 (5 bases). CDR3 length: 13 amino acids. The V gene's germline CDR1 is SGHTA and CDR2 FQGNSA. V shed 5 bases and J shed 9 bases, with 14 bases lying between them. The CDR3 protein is CASSTPPSIEQFF. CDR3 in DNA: TGTGCCAGCAGCACACCTCCTAGCATTGAGCAGTTCTTC.

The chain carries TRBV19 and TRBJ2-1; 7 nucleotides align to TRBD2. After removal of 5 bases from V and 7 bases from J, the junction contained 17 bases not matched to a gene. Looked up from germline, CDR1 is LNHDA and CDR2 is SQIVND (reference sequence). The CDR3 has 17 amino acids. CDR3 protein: CASSYRVSGTAGNEQFF. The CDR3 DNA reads TGTGCCAGTAGTTATAGGGTGAGCGGGACCGCCGGGAATGAGCAGTTCTTC. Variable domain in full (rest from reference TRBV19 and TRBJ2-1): DGGITQSPKYLFRKEGQNVTLSCEQNLNHDAMYWYRQDPGQGLRLIYYSQIVNDFQKGDIAEGYSVSREKKESFPLTVTSAQKNPTAFYLCASSYRVSGTAGNEQFFGPGTRLTVL.

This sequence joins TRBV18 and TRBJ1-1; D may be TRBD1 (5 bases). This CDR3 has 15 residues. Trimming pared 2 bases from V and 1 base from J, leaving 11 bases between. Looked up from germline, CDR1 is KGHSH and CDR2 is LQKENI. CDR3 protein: CASSPKQATNTEAFF. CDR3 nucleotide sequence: TGTGCCAGCTCACCAAAACAGGCGACGAACACTGAAGCTTTCTTT.

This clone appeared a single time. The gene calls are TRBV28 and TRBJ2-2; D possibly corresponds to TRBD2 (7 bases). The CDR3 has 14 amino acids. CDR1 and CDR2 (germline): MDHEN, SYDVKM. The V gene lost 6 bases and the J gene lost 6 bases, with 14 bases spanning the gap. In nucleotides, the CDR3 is TGTGCCAGCAGATGGGGGAGGGGGGCCGGGGAGCTGTTTTTT. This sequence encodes CASRWGRGAGELFF.

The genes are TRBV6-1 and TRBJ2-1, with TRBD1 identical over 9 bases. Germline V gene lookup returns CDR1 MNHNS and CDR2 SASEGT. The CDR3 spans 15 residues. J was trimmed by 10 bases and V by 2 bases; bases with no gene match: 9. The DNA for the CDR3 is TGTGCCAGCAGTGAAAGACAGGGGGGCCCCGAGGAGCAGTTCTTC. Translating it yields CASSERQGGPEEQFF.

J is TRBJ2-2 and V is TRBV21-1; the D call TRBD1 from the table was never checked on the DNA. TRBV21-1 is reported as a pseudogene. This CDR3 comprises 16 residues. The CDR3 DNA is TGTGCCAGCAGCCGACACAGGGATGAAGGTACCGGGGAGCTGTTTTTT. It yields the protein CASSRHRDEGTGELFF.

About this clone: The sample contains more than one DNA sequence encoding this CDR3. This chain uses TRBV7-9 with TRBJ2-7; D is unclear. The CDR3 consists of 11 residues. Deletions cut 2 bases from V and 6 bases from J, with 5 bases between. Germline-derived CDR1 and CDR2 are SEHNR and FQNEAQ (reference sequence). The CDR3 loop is CASSLLSEQYV. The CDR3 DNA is TGTGCCAGCAGCTTACTTTCCGAGCAGTACGTC.

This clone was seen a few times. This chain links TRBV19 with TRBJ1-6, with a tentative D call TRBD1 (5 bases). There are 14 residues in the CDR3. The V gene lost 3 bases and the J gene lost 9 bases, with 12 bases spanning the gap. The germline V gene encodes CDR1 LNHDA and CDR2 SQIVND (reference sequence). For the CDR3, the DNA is TGTGCCAGTAGTATTTTTGGGGCGCGTTCACCCCTCCACTTT. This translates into CASSIFGARSPLHF.

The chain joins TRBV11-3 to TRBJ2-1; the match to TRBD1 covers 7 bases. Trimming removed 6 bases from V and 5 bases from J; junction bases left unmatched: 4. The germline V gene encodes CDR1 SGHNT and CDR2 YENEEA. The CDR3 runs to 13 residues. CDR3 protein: CASRKTGNNEQFF. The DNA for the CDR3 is TGTGCCAGCAGAAAGACAGGGAACAATGAGCAGTTCTTC.

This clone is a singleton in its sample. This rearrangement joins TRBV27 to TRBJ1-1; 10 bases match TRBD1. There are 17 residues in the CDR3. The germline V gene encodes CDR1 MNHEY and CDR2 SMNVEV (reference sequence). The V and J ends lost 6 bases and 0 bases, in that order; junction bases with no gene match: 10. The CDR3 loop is CASRGGQGFTLNTEAFF. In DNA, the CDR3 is TGTGCCAGCAGGGGGGGACAGGGGTTTACCTTGAACACTGAAGCTTTCTTT.

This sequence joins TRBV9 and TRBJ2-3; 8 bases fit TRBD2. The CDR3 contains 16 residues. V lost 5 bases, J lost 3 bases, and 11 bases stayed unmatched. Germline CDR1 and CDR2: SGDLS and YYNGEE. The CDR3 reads CASSGGSGGITDTQYF. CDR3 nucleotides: TGTGCCAGCAGTGGGGGGAGCGGGGGAATTACAGATACGCAGTATTTT.

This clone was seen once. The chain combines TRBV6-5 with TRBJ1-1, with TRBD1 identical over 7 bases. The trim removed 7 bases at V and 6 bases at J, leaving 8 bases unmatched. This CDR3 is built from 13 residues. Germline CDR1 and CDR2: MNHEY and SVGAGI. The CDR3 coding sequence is TGTGCCAGCATTCAGGGGGATCTCTCTGAAGCTTTCTTT. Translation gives CASIQGDLSEAFF.

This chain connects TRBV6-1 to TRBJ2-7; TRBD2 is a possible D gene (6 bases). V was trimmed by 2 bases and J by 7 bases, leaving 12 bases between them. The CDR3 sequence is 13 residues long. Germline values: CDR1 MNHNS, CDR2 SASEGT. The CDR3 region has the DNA TGTGCCAGCAGTGAAAAAGGAGGGTGGGAGCAGTACGTC. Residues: CASSEKGGWEQYV.

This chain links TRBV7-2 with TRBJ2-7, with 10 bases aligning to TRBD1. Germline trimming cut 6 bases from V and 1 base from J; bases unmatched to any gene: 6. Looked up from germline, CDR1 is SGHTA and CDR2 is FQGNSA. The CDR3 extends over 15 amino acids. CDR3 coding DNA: TGTGCCAGCAGGTCACCGGGACAGGGGTCCTACGAGCAGTACTTC. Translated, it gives CASRSPGQGSYEQYF.